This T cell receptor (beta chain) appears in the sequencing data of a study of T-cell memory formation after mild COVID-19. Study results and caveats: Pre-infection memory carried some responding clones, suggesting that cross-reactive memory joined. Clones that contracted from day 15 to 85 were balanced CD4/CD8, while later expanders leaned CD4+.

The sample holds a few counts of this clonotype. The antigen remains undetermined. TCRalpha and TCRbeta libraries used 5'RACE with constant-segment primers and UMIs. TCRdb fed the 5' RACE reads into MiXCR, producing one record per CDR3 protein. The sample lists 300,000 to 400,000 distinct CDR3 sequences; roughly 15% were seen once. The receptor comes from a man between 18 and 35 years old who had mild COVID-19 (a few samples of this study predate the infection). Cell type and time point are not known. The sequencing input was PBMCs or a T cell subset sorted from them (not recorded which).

The DNA of the CDR3 is TGTGCCAGCAGTCTCGGGGCCTACCGCCAGCCCCAGCATTTT. The encoded protein is CASSLGAYRQPQHF. The rearrangement uses TRBV6-5 and TRBJ1-5; tentatively, D is TRBD1 (5 bases). Germline V lookup: CDR1 MNHEY, CDR2 SVGAGI. V was clipped by 5 bases and J by 7 bases, with 15 bases between them. CDR3 length: 14 amino acids.